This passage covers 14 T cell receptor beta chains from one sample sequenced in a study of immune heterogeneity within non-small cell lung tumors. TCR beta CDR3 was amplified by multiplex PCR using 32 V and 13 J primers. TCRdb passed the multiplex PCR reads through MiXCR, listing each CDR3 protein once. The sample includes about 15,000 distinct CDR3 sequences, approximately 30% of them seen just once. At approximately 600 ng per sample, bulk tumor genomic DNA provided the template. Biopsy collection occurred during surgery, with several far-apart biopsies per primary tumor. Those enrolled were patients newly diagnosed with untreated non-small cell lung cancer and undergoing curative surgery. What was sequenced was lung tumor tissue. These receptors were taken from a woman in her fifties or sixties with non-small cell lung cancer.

CDR3 DNA: TGTGCCAGCACTACCCTGGGGGGAGGCTACAATGAGCAGTTCTTC. Its protein is CASTTLGGGYNEQFF. The chain combines TRBV28 with TRBJ2-1; perhaps TRBD2 as D (6 bases). V lost 7 bases to trimming and J lost 3 bases, with 16 bases between them. Looked up from germline, CDR1 is MDHEN and CDR2 is SYDVKM. CDR3 length: 15 amino acids.

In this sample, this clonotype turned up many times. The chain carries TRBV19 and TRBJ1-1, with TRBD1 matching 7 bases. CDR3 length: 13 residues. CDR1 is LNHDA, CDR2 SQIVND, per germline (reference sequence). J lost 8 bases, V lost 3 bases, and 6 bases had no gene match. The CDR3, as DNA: TGTGCCAGTAGTATTGAGGGGGCGAAGGAAGCTTTCTTT. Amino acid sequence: CASSIEGAKEAFF.

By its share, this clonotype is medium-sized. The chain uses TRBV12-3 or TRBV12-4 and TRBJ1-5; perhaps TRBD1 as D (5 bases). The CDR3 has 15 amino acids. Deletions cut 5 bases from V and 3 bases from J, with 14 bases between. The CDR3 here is CASSRQGSNNQPQHF. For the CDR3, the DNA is TGTGCCAGCAGTCGCCAGGGCAGCAACAATCAGCCCCAGCATTTT.

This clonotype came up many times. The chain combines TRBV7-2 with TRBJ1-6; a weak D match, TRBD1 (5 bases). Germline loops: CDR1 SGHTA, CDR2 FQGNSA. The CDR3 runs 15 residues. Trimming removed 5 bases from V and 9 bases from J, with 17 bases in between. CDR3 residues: CASSPGHGRGSPLHF. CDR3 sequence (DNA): TGTGCCAGCAGCCCAGGACACGGGAGGGGTTCACCCCTCCACTTT. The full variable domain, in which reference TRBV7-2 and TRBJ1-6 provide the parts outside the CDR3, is GAGVSQSPSNKVTEKGKDVELRCDPISGHTALYWYRQSLGQGLEFLIYFQGNSAPDKSGLPSDRFSAERTGGSVSTLTIQRTQQEDSAVYLCASSPGHGRGSPLHFGNGTRLTVT.

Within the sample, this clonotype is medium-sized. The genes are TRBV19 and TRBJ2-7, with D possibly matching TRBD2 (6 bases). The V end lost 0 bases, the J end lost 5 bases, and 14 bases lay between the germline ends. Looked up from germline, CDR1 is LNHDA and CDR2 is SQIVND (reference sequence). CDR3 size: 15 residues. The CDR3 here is CASSIEGGGTHEQYF. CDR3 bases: TGTGCCAGTAGTATAGAAGGCGGAGGGACCCACGAGCAGTACTTC.

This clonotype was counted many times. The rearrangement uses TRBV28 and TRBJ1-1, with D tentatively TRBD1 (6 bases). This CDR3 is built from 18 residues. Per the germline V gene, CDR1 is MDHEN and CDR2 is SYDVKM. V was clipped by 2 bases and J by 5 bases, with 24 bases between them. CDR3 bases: TGTGCCAGCAGTTTAGGCCGACCGAAACGCTCCACAGGGACTGAAGCTTTCTTT. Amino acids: CASSLGRPKRSTGTEAFF.

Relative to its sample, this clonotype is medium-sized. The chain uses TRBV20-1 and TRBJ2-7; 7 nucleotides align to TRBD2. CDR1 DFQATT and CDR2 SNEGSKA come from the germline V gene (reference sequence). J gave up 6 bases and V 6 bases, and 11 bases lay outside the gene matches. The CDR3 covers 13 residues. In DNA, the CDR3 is TGCAGTGCCACTCACGGGGGGAGGCTCGAGCAGTACTTC. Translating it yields CSATHGGRLEQYF.

This CDR3 is CASTGGGRRGSYEQYF. In nucleotides, the CDR3 is TGTGCCAGCACTGGGGGGGGACGGCGGGGATCCTACGAGCAGTACTTC. This chain joins TRBV12-3 or TRBV12-4 and TRBJ2-7; 7 bases are shared with TRBD2. The J segment lost 1 base and the V segment lost 7 bases, leaving 13 bases of the junction unmatched. This CDR3 region has 16 residues.

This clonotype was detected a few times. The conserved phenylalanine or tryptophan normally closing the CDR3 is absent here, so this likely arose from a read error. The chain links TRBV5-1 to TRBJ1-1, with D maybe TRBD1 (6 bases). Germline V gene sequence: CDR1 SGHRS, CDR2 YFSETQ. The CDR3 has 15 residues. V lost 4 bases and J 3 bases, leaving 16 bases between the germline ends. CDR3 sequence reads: CASSRRGREYTEAFS. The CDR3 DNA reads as TGCGCCAGCAGCCGCAGGGGAAGGGAGTACACTGAAGCTTTCTCT.

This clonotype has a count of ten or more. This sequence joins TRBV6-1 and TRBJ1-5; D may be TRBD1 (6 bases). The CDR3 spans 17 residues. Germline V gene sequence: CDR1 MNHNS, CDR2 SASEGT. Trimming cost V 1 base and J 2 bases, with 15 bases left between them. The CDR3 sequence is CASSEDYRAQGNQPQHF. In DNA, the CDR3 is TGTGCCAGCAGTGAAGATTACAGGGCTCAGGGCAATCAGCCCCAGCATTTT.

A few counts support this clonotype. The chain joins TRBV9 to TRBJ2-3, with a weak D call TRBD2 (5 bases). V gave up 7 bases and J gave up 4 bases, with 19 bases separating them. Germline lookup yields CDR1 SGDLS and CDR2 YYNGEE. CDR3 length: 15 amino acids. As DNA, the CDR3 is TGTGCCAGCGGGAGCGACCCGCTGCCCGCAGATACGCAGTATTTT. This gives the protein CASGSDPLPADTQYF.

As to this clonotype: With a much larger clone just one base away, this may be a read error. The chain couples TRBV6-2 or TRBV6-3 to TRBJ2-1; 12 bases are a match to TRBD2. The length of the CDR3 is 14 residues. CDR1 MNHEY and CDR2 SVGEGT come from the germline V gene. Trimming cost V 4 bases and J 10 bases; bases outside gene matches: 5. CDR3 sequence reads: CASSSSGRAKEQFF. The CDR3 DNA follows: TGTGCCAGCAGTTCTAGCGGGAGGGCCAAGGAGCAGTTCTTC.

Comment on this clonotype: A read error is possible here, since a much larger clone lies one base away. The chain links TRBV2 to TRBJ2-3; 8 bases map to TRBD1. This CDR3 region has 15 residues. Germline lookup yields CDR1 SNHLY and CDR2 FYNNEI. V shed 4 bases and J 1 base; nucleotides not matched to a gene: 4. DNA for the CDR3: TGTGCCAGCAGTGGCGACAGGGGCCGCACAGATACGCAGTATTTT. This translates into CASSGDRGRTDTQYF.

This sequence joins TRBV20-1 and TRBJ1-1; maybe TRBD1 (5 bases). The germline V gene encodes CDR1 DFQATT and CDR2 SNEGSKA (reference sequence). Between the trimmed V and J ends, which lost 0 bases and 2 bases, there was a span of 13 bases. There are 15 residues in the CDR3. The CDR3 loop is CSARDWGGSNTEAFF. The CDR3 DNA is TGCAGTGCTAGAGATTGGGGCGGGAGTAACACTGAAGCTTTCTTT.